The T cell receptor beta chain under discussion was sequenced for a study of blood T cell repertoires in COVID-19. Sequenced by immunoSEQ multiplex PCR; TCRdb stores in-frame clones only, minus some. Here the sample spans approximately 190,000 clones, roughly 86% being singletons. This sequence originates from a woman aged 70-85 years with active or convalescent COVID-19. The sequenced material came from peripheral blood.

DNA of the CDR3: TGTGCCAGCAGCTTGGATCCGGTTCCCCGAGACTACAATGAGCAGTTCTTC. Translation: CASSLDPVPRDYNEQFF. The chain has TRBV5-4 and TRBJ2-1; D call uncertain. Trimming removed 0 bases at V and 3 bases at J, with 16 bases between. This CDR3 comprises 17 residues. Per the germline V gene, CDR1 is SGHNT and CDR2 is YYREEE (reference sequence).